Given below is one T cell receptor beta chain in context. Its antigen is undetermined. A read error may account for a junction end that differs from germline. 60 Vbeta and 13 Jbeta primers were used in PCR. Method: immunoSEQ multiplex PCR; TCRdb's copy keeps in-frame clones and lacks some. Among approximately 110,000 clones, roughly 80% were seen once, and the ten largest hold 8.6%. This sample is part of a study of cytomegalovirus exposure and HLA in healthy donors. Study-wide results and caveats: The authors enumerated over 150 TCR beta chains as linked to cytomegalovirus. With DRB1 most and HLA-C fewest, TCR association rates differed between HLA loci in a later analysis. Indistinguishable V segments, including TRBV6-2 and TRBV6-3, were excluded. The productive fraction for most TCR beta V segments was about 90% or about 30% in an earlier analysis.

This CDR3 comprises 12 residues. CDR1 and CDR2 (germline): SSHAT, FNYEAQ (reference sequence). Sequences were obtained from PBMCs. The source of this sequence is a woman aged 40 to 55 in good health and CMV-seropositive. The chain carries TRBV7-7 and TRBJ1-2, with no clear D. The CDR3 spells CASSPGIYGYTF. CDR3 nucleotide sequence: TGTGCTAGCAGCCCGGGTATCTATGGCTACACCTTC.